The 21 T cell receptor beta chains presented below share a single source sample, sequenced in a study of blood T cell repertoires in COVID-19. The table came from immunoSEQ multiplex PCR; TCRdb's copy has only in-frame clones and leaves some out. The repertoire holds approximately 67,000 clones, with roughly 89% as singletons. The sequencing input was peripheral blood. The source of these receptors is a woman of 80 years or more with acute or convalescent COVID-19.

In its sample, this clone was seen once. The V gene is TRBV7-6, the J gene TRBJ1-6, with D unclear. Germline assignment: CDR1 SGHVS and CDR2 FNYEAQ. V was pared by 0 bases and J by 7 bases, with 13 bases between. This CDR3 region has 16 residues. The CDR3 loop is CASSLARGRPNSPLHF. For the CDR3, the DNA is TGTGCCAGCAGCTTAGCTAGAGGTCGGCCAAATTCACCCCTCCACTTT. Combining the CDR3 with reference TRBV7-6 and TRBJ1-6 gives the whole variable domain GAGVSQSPRYKVTKRGQDVALRCDPISGHVSLYWYRQALGQGPEFLTYFNYEAQQDKSGLPNDRFSAERPEGSISTLTIQRTEQRDSAMYRCASSLARGRPNSPLHFGNGTRLTVT.

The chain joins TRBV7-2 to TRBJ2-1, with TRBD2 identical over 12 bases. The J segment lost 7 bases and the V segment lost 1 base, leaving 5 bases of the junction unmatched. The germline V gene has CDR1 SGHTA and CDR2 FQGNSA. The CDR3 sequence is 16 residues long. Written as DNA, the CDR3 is TGTGCCAGCAGCTTAGGGACTAGCGGGGCCGGGAATGAGCAGTTCTTC. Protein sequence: CASSLGTSGAGNEQFF.

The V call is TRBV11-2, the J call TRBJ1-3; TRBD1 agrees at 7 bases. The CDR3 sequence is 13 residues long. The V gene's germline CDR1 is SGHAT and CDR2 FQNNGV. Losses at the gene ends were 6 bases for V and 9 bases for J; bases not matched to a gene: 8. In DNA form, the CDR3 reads TGTGCCAGCAGGCGAACAGGGGAGAGCACCATATATTTT. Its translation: CASRRTGESTIYF.

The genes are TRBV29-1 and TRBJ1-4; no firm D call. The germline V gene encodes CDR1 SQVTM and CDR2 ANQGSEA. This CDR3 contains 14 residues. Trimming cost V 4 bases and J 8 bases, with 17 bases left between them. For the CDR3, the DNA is TGCAGCGTTGCTTGGCAGTCCGCCCCCGAAAAACTGTTTTTT. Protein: CSVAWQSAPEKLFF.

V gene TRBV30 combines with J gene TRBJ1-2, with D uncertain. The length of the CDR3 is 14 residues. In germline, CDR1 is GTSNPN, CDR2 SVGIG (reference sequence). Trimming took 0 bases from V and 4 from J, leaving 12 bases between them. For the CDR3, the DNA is TGTGCCTGGAGTGTTGGCGGAGGGAGCTATGGCTACACCTTC. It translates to CAWSVGGGSYGYTF.

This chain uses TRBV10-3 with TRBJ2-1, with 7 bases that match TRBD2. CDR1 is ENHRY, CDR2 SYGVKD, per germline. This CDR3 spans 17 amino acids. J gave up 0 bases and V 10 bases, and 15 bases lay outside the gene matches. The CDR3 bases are TGTGCCACTTGGACTAGGCGCGCCGCCAGCTCCTACAATGAGCAGTTCTTC. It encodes CATWTRRAASSYNEQFF.

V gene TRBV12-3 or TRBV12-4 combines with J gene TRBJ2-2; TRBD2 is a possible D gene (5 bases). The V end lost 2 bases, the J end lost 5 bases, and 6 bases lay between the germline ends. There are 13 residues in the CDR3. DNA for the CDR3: TGTGCCAGCAGTTTACAGCGGACCGGGGAGCTGTTTTTT. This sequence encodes CASSLQRTGELFF.

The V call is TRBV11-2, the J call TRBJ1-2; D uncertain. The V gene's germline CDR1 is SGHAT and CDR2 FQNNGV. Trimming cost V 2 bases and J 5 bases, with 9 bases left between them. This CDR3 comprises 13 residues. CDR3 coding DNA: TGTGCCAGCAGCTTAACAGCCAGATATGGCTACACCTTC. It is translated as CASSLTARYGYTF.

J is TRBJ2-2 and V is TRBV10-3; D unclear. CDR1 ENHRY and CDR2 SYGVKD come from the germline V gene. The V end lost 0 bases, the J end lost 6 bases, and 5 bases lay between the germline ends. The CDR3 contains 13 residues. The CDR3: CAISESQSGELFF. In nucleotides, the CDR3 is TGTGCCATCAGTGAGTCCCAGTCCGGGGAGCTGTTTTTT.

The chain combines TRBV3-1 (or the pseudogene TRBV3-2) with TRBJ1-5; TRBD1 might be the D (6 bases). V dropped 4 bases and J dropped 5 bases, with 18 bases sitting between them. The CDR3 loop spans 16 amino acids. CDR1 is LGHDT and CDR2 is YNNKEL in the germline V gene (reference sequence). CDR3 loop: CASSPYRVQGYQPQHF. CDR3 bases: TGTGCCAGCAGCCCCTATAGGGTGCAGGGGTATCAGCCCCAGCATTTT.

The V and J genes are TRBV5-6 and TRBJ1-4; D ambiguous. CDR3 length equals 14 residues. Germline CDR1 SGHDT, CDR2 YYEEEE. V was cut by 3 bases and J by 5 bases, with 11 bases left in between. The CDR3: CASSSGLGNEKLFF. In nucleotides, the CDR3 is TGTGCCAGCAGCTCAGGACTGGGAAATGAAAAACTGTTTTTT.

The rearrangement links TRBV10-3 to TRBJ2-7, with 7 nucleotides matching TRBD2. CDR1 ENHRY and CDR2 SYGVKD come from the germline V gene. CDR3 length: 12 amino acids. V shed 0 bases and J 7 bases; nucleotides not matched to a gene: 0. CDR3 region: CAISESGGEQYF. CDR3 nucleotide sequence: TGTGCCATCAGTGAGTCCGGGGGGGAGCAGTACTTC.

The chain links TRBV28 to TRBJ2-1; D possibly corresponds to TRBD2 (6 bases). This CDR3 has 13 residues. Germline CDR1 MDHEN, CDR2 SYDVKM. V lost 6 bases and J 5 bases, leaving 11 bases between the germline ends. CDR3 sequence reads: CASRGASDNEQFF. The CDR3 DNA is TGTGCCAGCAGGGGCGCTAGCGACAATGAGCAGTTCTTC.

The CDR3 DNA follows: TGTGCCAGCAGTTTCGGGACTTTGAACACTGAAGCTTTCTTT. It translates to CASSFGTLNTEAFF. The rearrangement links TRBV28 to TRBJ1-1; possible D gene TRBD1, 5 bases. Germline-derived CDR1 and CDR2 are MDHEN and SYDVKM. The CDR3 length is 14 residues. V shed 3 bases and J shed 0 bases, with 8 bases lying between them. Looking up the rest from reference TRBV28 and TRBJ1-1 gives the full variable domain: DVKVTQSSRYLVKRTGEKVFLECVQDMDHENMFWYRQDPGLGLRLIYFSYDVKMKEKGDIPEGYSVSREKKERFSLILESASTNQTSMYLCASSFGTLNTEAFFGQGTRLTVV.

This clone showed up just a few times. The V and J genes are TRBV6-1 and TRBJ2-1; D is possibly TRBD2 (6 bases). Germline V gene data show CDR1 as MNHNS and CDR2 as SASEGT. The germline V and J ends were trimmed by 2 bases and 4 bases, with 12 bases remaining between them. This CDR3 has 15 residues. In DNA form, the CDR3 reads TGTGCCAGCAGTGAATTACTAGCAGGATACAATGAGCAGTTCTTC. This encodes CASSELLAGYNEQFF.

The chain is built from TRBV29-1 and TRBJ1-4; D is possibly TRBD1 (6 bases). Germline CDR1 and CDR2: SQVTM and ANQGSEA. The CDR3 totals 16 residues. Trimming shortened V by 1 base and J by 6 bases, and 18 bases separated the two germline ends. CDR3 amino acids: CSVEVLSPGGDEKLFF. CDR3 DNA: TGCAGCGTTGAAGTCCTAAGTCCTGGGGGCGATGAAAAACTGTTTTTT.

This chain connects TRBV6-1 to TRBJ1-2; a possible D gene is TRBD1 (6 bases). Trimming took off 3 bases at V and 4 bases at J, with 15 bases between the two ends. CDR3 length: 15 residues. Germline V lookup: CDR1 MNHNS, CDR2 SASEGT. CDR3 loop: CASSDVLRGIYGYTF. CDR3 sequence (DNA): TGTGCCAGCAGTGATGTGCTGAGGGGGATCTATGGCTACACCTTC.

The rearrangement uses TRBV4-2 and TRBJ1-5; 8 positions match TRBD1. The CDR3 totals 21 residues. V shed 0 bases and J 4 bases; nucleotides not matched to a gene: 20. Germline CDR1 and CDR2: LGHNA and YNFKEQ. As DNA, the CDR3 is TGTGCCAGCAGCCAAGATTTAAGGGGGGGAAAACCGGGACAGGAGAATCAGCCCCAGCATTTT. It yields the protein CASSQDLRGGKPGQENQPQHF.

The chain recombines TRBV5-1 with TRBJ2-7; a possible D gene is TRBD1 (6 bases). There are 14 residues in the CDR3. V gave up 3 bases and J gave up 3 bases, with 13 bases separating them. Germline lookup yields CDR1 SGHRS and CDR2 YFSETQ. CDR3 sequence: CASSSHGTNYEQYF. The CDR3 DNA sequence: TGCGCCAGCAGCTCTCACGGGACAAACTACGAGCAGTACTTC.

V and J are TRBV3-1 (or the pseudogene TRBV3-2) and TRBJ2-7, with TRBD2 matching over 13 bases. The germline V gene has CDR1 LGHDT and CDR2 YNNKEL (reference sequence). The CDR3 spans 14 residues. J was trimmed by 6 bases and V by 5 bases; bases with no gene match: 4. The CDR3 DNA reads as TGTGCCAGCAGCGAGACTAGCGGGGGGAGCGAGCAGTACTTC. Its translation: CASSETSGGSEQYF.

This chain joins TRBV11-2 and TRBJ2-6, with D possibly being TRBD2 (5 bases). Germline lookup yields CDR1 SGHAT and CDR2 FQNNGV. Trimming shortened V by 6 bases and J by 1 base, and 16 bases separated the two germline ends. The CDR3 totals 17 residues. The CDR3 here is CASRSAGWLSGANVLTF. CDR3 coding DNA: TGTGCCAGCAGATCCGCGGGTTGGTTATCTGGGGCCAACGTCCTGACTTTC.